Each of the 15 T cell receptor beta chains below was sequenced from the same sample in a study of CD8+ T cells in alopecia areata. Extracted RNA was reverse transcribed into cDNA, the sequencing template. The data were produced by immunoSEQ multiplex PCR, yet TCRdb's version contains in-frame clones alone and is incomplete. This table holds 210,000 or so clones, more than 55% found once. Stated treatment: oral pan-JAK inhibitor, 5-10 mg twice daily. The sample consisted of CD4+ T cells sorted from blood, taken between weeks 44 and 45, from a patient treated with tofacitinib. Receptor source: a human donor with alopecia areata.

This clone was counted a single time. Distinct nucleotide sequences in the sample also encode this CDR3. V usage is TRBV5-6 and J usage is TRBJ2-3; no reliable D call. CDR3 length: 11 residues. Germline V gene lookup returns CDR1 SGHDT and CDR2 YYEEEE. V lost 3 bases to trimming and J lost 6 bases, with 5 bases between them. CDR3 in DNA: TGTGCCAGCAGCTCCAGGGATACGCAGTATTTT. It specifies CASSSRDTQYF. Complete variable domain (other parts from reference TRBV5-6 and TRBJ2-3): DAGVTQSPTHLIKTRGQQVTLRCSPKSGHDTVSWYQQALGQGPQFIFQYYEEEERQRGNFPDRFSGHQFPNYSSELNVNALLLGDSALYLCASSSRDTQYFGPGTRLTVL.

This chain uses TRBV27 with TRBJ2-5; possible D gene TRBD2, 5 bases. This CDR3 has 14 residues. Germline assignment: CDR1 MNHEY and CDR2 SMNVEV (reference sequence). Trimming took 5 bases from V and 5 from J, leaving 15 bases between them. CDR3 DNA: TGTGCCAGCAGTGCCGGACTCACCGGGGAGACCCAGTACTTC. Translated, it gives CASSAGLTGETQYF.

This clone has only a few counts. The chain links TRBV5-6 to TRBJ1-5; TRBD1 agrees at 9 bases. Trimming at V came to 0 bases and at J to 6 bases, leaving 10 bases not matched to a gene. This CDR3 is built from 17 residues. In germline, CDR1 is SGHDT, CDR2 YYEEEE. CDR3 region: CASSLAGGQGWGQPQHF. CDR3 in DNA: TGTGCCAGCAGCTTGGCCGGCGGACAGGGGTGGGGTCAGCCCCAGCATTTT.

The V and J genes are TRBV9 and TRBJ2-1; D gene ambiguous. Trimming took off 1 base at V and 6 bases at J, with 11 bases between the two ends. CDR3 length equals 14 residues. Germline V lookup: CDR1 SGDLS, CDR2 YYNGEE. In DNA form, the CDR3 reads TGTGCCAGCAGCGTACCACTCCGGGCCAATGAGCAGTTCTTC. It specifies CASSVPLRANEQFF.

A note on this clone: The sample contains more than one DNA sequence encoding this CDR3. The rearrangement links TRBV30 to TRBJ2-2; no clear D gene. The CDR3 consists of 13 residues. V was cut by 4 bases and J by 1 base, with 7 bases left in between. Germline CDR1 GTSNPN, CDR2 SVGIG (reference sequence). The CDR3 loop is CAWTSQNTGELFF. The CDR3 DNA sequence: TGTGCCTGGACTAGTCAGAACACCGGGGAGCTGTTTTTT.

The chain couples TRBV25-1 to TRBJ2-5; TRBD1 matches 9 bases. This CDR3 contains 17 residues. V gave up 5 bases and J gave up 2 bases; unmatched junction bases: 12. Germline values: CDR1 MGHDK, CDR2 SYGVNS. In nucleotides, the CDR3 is TGTGCCAGCAGTCCGATCGTGGGACAGGGACGGCAAGAGACCCAGTACTTC. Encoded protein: CASSPIVGQGRQETQYF.

In DNA form, the CDR3 reads TGTGCCAGCAGTCCGAGTATGGGCACTGAAGCTTTCTTT. Amino acid sequence: CASSPSMGTEAFF. This chain uses TRBV27 with TRBJ1-1; D not certain. The CDR3 runs to 13 residues. Per the germline V gene, CDR1 is MNHEY and CDR2 is SMNVEV (reference sequence). V lost 5 bases, J lost 4 bases, and 11 bases lay in between.

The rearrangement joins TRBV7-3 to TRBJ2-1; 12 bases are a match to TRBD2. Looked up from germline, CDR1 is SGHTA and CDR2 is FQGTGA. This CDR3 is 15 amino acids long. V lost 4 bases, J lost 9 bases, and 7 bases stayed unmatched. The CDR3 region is CASSSLAGGGGEQFF. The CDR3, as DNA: TGTGCCAGCAGCTCACTAGCGGGGGGTGGCGGTGAGCAGTTCTTC.

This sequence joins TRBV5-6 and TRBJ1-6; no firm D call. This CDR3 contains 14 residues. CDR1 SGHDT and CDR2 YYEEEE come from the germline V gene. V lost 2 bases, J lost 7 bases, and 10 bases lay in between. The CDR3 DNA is TGTGCCAGCAGCTTCAGCACGGAGAATTCACCCCTCCACTTT. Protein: CASSFSTENSPLHF.

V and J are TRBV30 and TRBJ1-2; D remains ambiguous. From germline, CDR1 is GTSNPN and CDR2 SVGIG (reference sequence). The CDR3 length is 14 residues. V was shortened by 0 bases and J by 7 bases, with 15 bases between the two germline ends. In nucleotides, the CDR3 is TGTGCCTGGAGTGTACAGTCTGGGGTTAGTGGCTACACCTTC. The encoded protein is CAWSVQSGVSGYTF.

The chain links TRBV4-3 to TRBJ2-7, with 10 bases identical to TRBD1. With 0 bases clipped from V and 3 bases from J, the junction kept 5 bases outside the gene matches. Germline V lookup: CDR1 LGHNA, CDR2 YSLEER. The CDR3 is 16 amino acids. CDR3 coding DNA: TGCGCCAGCAGCCAAGACCAGACAGGGGGCCTCTACGAGCAGTACTTC. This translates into CASSQDQTGGLYEQYF.

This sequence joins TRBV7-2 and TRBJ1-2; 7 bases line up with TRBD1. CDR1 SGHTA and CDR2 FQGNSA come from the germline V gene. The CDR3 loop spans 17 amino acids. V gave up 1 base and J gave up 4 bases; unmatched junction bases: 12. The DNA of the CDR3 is TGTGCCAGCAGCTTAGTCCCACAGGGGACACAAAGCTATGGCTACACCTTC. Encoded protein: CASSLVPQGTQSYGYTF.

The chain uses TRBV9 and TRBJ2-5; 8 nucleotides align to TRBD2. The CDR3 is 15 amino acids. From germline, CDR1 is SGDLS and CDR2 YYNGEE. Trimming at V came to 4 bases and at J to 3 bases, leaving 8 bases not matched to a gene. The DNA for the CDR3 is TGTGCCAGCAGCTCCAGCGGGGGTGCTGAAGAGACCCAGTACTTC. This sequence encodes CASSSSGGAEETQYF. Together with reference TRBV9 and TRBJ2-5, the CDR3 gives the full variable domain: DSGVTQTPKHLITATGQRVTLRCSPRSGDLSVYWYQQSLDQGLQFLIQYYNGEERAKGNILERFSAQQFPDLHSELNLSSLELGDSALYFCASSSSGGAEETQYFGPGTRLLVL.

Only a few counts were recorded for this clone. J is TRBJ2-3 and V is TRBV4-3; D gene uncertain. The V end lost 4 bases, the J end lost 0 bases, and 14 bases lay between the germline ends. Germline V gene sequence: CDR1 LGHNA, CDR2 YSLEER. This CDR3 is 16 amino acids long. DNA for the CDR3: TGCGCCAGCAGCCCCGCCGCCTTAAGGAGCACAGATACGCAGTATTTT. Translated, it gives CASSPAALRSTDTQYF.

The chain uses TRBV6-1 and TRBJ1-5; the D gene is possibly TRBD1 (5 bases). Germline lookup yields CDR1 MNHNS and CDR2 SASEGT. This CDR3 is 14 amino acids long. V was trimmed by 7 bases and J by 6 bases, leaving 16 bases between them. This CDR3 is CASIEAAGVQPQHF. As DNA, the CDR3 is TGTGCCAGCATAGAGGCCGCGGGGGTTCAGCCCCAGCATTTT.